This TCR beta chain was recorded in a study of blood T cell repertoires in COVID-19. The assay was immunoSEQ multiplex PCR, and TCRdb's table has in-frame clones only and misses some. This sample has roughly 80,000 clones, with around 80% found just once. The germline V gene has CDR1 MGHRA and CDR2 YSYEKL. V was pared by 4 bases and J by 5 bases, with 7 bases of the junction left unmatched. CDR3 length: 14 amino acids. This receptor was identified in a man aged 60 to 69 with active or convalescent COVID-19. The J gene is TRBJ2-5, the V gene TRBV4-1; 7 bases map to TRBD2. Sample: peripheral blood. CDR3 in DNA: TGCGCCAGCAGCCCCAGCGGGGCGGGGGAGACCCAGTACTTC. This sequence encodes CASSPSGAGETQYF.